The 3 T cell receptor beta chains below come from one sample, sequenced in a study of Graves' ophthalmopathy and Graves' hyperthyroidism. RNA transcripts served as template for amplifying TCR beta CDR3 sequences. Scientists carried out first-round RT-PCR using HTBI primers and then a second-round multiplex PCR. MiXCR was run by TCRdb on the multiplex PCR reads, yielding one entry per CDR3 protein. This table has about 740,000 distinct CDR3 sequences, roughly two fifths appearing once. The sample taken for sequencing was peripheral blood. These receptors were taken from an adult man with Graves' ophthalmopathy.

This clonotype appeared a few times. This rearrangement joins TRBV6-6 to TRBJ2-7; D not certain. The germline V and J ends were trimmed by 5 bases and 6 bases, with 8 bases remaining between them. Germline loops: CDR1 MNHNY, CDR2 SVGAGI (reference sequence). The CDR3 spans 11 residues. CDR3 nucleotides: TGTGCCAGCAGTGAACCCGGCGAGCAGTACTTC. As protein: CASSEPGEQYF.

This rearrangement joins TRBV7-9 to TRBJ1-2; TRBD1 agrees at 9 bases. Germline loops: CDR1 SEHNR, CDR2 FQNEAQ (reference sequence). V was clipped by 7 bases and J by 2 bases; unmatched bases: 11. The CDR3 contains 16 residues. Here the CDR3 reads CASTLWTGTGNYGYTF. DNA for the CDR3: TGTGCCAGCACCTTGTGGACCGGGACAGGGAACTATGGCTACACCTTC.

This clonotype was seen only a few times. The junction differs from germline at one of its ends, possibly a read error. This chain joins TRBV2 and TRBJ2-7, with 7 bases lining up with TRBD1. In germline, CDR1 is SNHLY, CDR2 FYNNEI. The CDR3 consists of 15 residues. For the CDR3, the DNA is TGCGCCAGCAGCCAAGATAGGGGGCGAGCCTACGAGCAGTACTTC. The encoded protein is CASSQDRGRAYEQYF.